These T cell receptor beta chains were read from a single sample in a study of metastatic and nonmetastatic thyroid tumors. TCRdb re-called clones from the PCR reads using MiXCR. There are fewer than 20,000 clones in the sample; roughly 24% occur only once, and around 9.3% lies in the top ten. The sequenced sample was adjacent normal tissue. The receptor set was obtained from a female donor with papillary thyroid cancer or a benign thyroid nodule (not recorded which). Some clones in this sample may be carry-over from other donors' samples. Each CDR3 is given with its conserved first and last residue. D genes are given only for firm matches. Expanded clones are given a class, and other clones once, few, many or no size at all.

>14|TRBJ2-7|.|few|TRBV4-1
TGCGCCAGCAGCCAAACTAGCCTCTCCTACGAGCAGTACTTC
CASSQTSLSYEQYF
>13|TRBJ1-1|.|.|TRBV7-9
TGTGCCAGCAGCCTGTCCCAGGACACTGAAGCTTTCTTT
CASSLSQDTEAFF
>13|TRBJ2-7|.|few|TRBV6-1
TGTGCCAGGAGGTGCGAACCACTCTACGAGCAGTACTTC
CARRCEPLYEQYF
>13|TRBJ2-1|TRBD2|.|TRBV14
TGTGCCAGCAGCCTTCTAGCGGAAAATGAGCAGTTCTTC
CASSLLAENEQFF
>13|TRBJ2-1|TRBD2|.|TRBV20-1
TGCAGTGCTAGAGGACTAGCGGGATATGAGCAGTTCTTC
CSARGLAGYEQFF
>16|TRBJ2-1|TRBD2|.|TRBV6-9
TGTGCCAGCAGTTATGGTTGGACTAGCGGGAACAATGAGCAGTTCTTC
CASSYGWTSGNNEQFF
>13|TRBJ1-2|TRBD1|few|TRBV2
TGTGCCAGCAAACGACAGGGGGTCTATGGCTACACCTTC
CASKRQGVYGYTF
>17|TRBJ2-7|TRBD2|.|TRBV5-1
TGCGCCAGCAACGCAAATCGGCTAGCGGATCCCCTGGGCGAGCAGTACTTC
CASNANRLADPLGEQYF
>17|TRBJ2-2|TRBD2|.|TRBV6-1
TGTGCCAGCAGTTGGACTAGCGGGAGATGGAACACCGGGGAGCTGTTTTTT
CASSWTSGRWNTGELFF
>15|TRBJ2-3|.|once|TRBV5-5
TGTGCCAGCAGGATTCCGGGACGGTCCACAGATACGCAGTATTTT
CASRIPGRSTDTQYF
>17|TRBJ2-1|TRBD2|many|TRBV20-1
TGCAGTGCTAGATTGTGGGGGAGGGAAAAGGGGCTTAATGAGCAGTTCTTC
CSARLWGREKGLNEQFF
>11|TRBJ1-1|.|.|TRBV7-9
TGTGCCAGCAGCACTTCCACTGAAGCTTTCTTT
CASSTSTEAFF
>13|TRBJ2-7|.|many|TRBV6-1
TGTGCCAGCAGTGCAACAAATGGCTACGAGCAGTACTTC
CASSATNGYEQYF
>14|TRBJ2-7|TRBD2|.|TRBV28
TGTGCCAGCTTGGCCGGGACTAGCGTATACGAGCAGTACTTC
CASLAGTSVYEQYF
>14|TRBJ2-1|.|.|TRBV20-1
TGCAGTGCTAGTTCCCCGGGACACTACAATGAGCAGTTCTTC
CSASSPGHYNEQFF
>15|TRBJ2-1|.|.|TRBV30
TGTGCCTGGACCTGGGGTGGGAGCTCCTACAATGAGCAGTTCTTC
CAWTWGGSSYNEQFF
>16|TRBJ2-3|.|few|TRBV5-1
TGCGCCAGCAGCTTGGAAGGGCGACTAAGCACAGATACGCAGTATTTT
CASSLEGRLSTDTQYF
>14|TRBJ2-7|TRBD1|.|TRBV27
TGTGCCAGCAGTCATCGGGACAGGTTTGCCCCGCAGTACTTC
CASSHRDRFAPQYF
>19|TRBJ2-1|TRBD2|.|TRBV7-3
TGTGCCAGCAGCTTAAGCAGGGTCCAAGCGGGGGGACTCTACAATGAGCAGTTCTTC
CASSLSRVQAGGLYNEQFF
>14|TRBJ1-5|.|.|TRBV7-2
TGTGCCAGCGGCGGGGGACTTTCCAATCAGCCCCAGCATTTT
CASGGGLSNQPQHF
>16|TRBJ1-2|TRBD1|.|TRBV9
TGTGCCAGCAGCGTAGATCCGTCCTGGACAGGATATGGCTACACCTTC
CASSVDPSWTGYGYTF
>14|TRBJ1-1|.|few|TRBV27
TGTGCCAGCAGTTTAATCGGAATGAACACTGAAGCTTTCTTT
CASSLIGMNTEAFF
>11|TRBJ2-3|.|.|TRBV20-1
TGCAGTGCTAGTCACACAGATACGCAGTATTTT
CSASHTDTQYF
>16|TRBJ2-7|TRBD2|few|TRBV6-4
TGTGCCAGCAGTTCCCTCCACAGCGGGAAGAAGTACGAGCAGTACTTC
CASSSLHSGKKYEQYF
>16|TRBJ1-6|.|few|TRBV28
TGTGCCAGCAGTCCCCCTCGGGTCTCTCAGGGCTCACCCCTCCACTTT
CASSPPRVSQGSPLHF
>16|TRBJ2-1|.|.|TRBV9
TGTGCCAGCAGCGTAGAGGGCGGGCGGACTGTTAATGAGCAGTTCTTC
CASSVEGGRTVNEQFF
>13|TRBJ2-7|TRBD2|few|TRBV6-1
TGTGCCAGTCCGGGACTAGCGGGAGACGAGCAGTACTTC
CASPGLAGDEQYF
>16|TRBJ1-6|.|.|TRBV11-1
TGTGCCAGCAGCTTAGGGAAAACAGGGTCGGGTTCACCCCTCCACTTT
CASSLGKTGSGSPLHF
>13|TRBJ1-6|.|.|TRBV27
TGTGCCAGCAGTTTAGCCTGTTATTCACCCCTCCACTTT
CASSLACYSPLHF
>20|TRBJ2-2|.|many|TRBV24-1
TGTGCCACCAGTGATTCATCAGTCGCAGGGTATATACCCAACACCGGGGAGCTGTTTTTT
CATSDSSVAGYIPNTGELFF
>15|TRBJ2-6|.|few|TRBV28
TGTGCCAGCAGTTTTTGGGACTCTGGGGCCAACGTCCTGACTTTC
CASSFWDSGANVLTF